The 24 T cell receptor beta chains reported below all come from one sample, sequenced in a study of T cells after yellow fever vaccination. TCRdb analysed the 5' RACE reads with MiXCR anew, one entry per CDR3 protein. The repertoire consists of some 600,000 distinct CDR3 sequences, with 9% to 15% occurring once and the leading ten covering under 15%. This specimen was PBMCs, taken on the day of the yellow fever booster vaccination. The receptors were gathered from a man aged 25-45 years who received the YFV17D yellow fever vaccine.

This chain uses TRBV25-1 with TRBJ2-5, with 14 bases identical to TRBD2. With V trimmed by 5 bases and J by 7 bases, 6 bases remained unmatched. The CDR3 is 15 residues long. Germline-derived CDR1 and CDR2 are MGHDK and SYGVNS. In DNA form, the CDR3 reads TGTGCCAGCAGTCCACACGGGACTAGCGGGGGGACCCAGTACTTC. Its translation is CASSPHGTSGGTQYF. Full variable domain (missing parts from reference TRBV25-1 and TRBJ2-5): EADIYQTPRYLVIGTGKKITLECSQTMGHDKMYWYQQDPGMELHLIHYSYGVNSTEKGDLSSESTVSRIRTEHFPLTLESARPSHTSQYLCASSPHGTSGGTQYFGPGTRLLVL.

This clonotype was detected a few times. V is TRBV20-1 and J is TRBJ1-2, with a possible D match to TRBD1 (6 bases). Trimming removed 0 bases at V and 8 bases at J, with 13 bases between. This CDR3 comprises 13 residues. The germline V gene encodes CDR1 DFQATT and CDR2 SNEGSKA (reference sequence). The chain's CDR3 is CSARDRQVQGYTF. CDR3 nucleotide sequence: TGCAGTGCTAGAGATCGACAGGTCCAAGGCTACACCTTC.

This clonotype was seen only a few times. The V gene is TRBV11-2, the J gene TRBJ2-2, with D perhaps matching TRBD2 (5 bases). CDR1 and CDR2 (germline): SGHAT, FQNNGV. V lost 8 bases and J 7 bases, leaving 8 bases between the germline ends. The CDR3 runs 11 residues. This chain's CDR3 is CASLGGGELFF. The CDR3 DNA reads TGTGCCAGCTTAGGAGGCGGGGAGCTGTTTTTT.

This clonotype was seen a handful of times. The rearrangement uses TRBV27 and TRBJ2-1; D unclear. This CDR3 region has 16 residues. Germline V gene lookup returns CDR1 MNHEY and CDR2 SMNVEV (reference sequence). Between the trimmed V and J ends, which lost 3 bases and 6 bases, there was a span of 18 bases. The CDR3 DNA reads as TGTGCCAGCAGTTTCGTCGACGGCTTAGCCGGCAATGAGCAGTTCTTC. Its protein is CASSFVDGLAGNEQFF.

This CDR3 reads CASSPRGESSYEQYF. The CDR3 bases are TGCGCCAGCAGCCCTCGGGGGGAATCCTCCTACGAGCAGTACTTC. The J gene is TRBJ2-7, the V gene TRBV4-3, with 7 bases that match TRBD2. V lost 4 bases and J lost 0; bases outside the gene matches: 6. The CDR3 has 15 amino acids. The V gene's germline CDR1 is LGHNA and CDR2 YSLEER.

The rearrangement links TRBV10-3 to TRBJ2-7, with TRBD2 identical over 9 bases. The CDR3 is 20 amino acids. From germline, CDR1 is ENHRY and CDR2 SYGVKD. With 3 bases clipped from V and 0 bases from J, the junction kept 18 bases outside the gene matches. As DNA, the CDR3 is TGTGCCATCAGTGACCCCGTCGTGACTAGCGGAAATCCCCTCTCCTACGAGCAGTACTTC. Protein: CAISDPVVTSGNPLSYEQYF.

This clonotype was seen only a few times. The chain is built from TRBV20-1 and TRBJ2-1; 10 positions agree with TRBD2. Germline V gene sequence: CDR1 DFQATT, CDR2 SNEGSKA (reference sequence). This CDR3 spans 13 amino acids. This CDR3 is CRPEASGRNEQFF. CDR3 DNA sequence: TGCAGACCGGAGGCTAGCGGGAGAAATGAGCAGTTCTTC.

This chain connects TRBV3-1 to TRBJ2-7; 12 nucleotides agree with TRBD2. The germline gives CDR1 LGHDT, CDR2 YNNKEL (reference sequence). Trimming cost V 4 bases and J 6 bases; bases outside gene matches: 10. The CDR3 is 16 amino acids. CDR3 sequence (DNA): TGTGCCAGCAGCCGCGGACTAGCGGGAAAGGCGAGCGAGCAGTACTTC. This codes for CASSRGLAGKASEQYF.

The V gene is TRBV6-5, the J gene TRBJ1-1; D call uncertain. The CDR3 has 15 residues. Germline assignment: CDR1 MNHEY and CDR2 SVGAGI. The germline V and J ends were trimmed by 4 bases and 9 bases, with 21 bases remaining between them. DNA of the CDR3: TGTGCCAGCAGTTCAAATGCGAAAAGTTCTCTTAAAGCTTTCTTT. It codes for CASSSNAKSSLKAFF.

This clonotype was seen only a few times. The CDR3 sequence: CASSIKGQGNQPQHF. As DNA, the CDR3 is TGTGCCAGTAGTATAAAGGGACAGGGCAATCAGCCCCAGCATTTT. The genes are TRBV19 and TRBJ1-5, with 8 positions matching TRBD1. Germline CDR1 and CDR2: LNHDA and SQIVND (reference sequence). V was clipped by 2 bases and J by 2 bases; unmatched bases: 2. The CDR3 sequence is 15 residues long. The whole variable domain, remainder taken from reference TRBV19 and TRBJ1-5, is DGGITQSPKYLFRKEGQNVTLSCEQNLNHDAMYWYRQDPGQGLRLIYYSQIVNDFQKGDIAEGYSVSREKKESFPLTVTSAQKNPTAFYLCASSIKGQGNQPQHFGDGTRLSIL.

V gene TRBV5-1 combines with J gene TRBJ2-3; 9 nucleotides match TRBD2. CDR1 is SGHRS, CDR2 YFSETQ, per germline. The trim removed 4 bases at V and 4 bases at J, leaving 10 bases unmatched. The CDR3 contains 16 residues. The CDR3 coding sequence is TGCGCCAGCAGCCGACCCGGGACTAGCTCCCCAGATACGCAGTATTTT. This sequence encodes CASSRPGTSSPDTQYF.

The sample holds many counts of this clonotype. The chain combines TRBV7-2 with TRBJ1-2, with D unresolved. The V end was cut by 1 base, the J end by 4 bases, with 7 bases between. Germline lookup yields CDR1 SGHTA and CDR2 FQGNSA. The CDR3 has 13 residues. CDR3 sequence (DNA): TGTGCCAGCAGCTTAGAGGGAGCCTATGGCTACACCTTC. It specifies CASSLEGAYGYTF.

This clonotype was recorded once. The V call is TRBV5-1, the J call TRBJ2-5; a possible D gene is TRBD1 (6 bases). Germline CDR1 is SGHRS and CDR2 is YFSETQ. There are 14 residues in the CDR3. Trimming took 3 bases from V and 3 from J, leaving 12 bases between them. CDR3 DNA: TGCGCCAGCAGCTCGCCCACAGGGAAAGAGACCCAGTACTTC. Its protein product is CASSSPTGKETQYF.

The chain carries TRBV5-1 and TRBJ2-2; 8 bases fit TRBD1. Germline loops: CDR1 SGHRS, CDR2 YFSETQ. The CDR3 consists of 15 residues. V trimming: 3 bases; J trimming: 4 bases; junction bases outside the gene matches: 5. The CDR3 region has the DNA TGCGCCAGCAGCTCAGGACAGGGTGGCACCGGGGAGCTGTTTTTT. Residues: CASSSGQGGTGELFF. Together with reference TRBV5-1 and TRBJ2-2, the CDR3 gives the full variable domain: KAGVTQTPRYLIKTRGQQVTLSCSPISGHRSVSWYQQTPGQGLQFLFEYFSETQRNKGNFPGRFSGRQFSNSRSEMNVSTLELGDSALYLCASSSGQGGTGELFFGEGSRLTVL.

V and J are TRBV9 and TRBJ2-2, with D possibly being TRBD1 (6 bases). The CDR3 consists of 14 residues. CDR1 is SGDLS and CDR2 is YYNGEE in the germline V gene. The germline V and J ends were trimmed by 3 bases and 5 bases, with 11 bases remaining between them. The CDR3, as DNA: TGTGCCAGCAGCGCGGCTACAGGGACCGGGGAGCTGTTTTTT. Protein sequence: CASSAATGTGELFF.

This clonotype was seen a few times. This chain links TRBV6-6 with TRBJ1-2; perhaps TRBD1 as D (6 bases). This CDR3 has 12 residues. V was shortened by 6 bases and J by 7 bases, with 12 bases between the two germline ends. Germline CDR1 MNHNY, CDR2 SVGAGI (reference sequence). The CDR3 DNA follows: TGTGCCAGCAGCCCACAGGGTGCTGGCTACACCTTC. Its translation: CASSPQGAGYTF.

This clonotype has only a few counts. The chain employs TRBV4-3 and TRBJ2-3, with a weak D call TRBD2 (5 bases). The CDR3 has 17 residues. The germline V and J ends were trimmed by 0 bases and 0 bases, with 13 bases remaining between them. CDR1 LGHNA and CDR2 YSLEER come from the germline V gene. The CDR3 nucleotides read TGCGCCAGCAGCCAAGAAGTGCGGGCAACTAGCACAGATACGCAGTATTTT. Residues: CASSQEVRATSTDTQYF.

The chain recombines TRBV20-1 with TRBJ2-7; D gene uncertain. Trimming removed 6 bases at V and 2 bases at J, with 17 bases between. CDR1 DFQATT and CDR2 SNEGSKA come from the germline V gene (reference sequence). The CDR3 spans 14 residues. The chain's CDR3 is CSAKHPKAPYEQYF. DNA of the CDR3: TGCAGTGCCAAGCACCCAAAGGCCCCCTACGAGCAGTACTTC.

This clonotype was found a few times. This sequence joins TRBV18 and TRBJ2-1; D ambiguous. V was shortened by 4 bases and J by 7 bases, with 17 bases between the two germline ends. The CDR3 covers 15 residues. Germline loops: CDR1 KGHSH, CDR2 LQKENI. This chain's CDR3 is CASSLTLIVENEQFF. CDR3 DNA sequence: TGTGCCAGCTCACTGACTCTGATAGTGGAAAATGAGCAGTTCTTC.

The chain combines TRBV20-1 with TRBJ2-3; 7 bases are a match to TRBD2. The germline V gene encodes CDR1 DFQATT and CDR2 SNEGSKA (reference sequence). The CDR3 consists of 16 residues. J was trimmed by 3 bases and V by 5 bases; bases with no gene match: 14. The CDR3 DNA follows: TGCAGTGCTCCTAGGGACTACCACGCGGGGACAGATACGCAGTATTTT. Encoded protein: CSAPRDYHAGTDTQYF.

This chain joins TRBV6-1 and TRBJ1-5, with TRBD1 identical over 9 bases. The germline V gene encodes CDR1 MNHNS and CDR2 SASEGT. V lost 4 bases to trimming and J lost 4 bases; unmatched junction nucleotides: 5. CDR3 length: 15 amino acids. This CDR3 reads CASSARGTGNQPQHF. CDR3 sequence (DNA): TGTGCCAGCAGTGCCCGAGGGACAGGGAATCAGCCCCAGCATTTT.

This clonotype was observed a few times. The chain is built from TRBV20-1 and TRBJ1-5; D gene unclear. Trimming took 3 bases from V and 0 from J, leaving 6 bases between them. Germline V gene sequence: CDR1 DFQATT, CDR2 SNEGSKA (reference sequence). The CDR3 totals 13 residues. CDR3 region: CSARGASNQPQHF. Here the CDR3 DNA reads TGCAGTGCTAGGGGAGCTAGCAATCAGCCCCAGCATTTT.

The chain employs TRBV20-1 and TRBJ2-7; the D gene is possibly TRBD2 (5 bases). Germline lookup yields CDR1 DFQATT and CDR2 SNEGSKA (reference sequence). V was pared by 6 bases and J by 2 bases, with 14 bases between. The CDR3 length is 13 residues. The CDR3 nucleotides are TGCAGTGCCCCTAGCCGGGAAGCCTACGAGCAGTACTTC. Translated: CSAPSREAYEQYF.

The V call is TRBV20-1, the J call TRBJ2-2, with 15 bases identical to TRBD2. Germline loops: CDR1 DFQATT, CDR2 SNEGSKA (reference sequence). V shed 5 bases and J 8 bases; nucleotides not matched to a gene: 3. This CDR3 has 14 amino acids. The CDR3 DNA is TGCAGTGCTTCCGGGACTAGCGGGAGGGGGGAGCTGTTTTTT. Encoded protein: CSASGTSGRGELFF.